The entry below describes one TCR beta chain. The sample belongs to a study of blood T cell repertoires in COVID-19. In the study overall: Italy, Spain and the United States were the sources of the convalescent and acute COVID-19 samples.

This table comes from immunoSEQ multiplex PCR, and its TCRdb copy is limited to in-frame clones, with some not included. In the table there are 250,000 or so clones, about nine tenths of which are singletons. The TCR was taken from a man between 35 and 55 years old with active or convalescent COVID-19. The sequenced sample consisted of peripheral blood.

The CDR3 coding sequence is TGTGCCAGCATGGGACAGGGAAGGTCTGGCTACACCTTC. Translated, it gives CASMGQGRSGYTF. V usage is TRBV6-6 and J usage is TRBJ1-2, with 9 bases identical to TRBD1. Trimming cost V 7 bases and J 7 bases; bases outside gene matches: 7. In germline, CDR1 is MNHNY, CDR2 SVGAGI (reference sequence). The CDR3 covers 13 residues.